A selection of T cell receptor beta chains follows, all from one sample in a study of blood T cell repertoires in COVID-19. Assay: immunoSEQ multiplex PCR; the TCRdb copy retains only in-frame clones and omits some. The table has 350,000 or so clones, around nine tenths seen once; the top ten hold 0.85% to 1.3%. The sequenced sample consisted of PBMCs or T cells enriched from blood (not recorded which). These receptors were taken from a woman in her twenties or thirties who had been exposed to COVID-19. Both conserved end residues are part of each CDR3. Each record gives: D gene, V gene, J gene, clone size, CDR3 protein, CDR3 DNA. D genes are given only for firm matches. Clone size, where shown, is once, few, many, or a class for clones that have expanded.

.	TRBV6-5	TRBJ2-1	.	CASSYSSLVHNEQFF	TGTGCCAGCAGTTACTCGAGTCTAGTTCACAATGAGCAGTTCTTC
.	TRBV7-3	TRBJ1-6	.	CASSLQGPYNSPLHF	TGTGCCAGCAGCTTACAGGGCCCTTATAATTCACCCCTCCACTTT
TRBD1	TRBV24-1	TRBJ2-2	.	CATSDFSRGITGELFF	TGTGCCACCAGTGATTTCTCCAGGGGGATCACCGGGGAGCTGTTTTTT
.	TRBV19	TRBJ1-2	.	CASSIGLAYGYTF	TGTGCCAGTAGTATAGGCCTAGCCTATGGCTACACCTTC
TRBD1	TRBV6-5	TRBJ1-5	.	CASSYLTGDGPQHF	TGTGCCAGCAGTTACCTGACAGGGGACGGGCCCCAGCATTTT
TRBD2	TRBV24-1	TRBJ2-3	once	CATSDPAGTSKGSGTDTQYF	TGTGCCACCAGTGACCCCGCCGGGACTAGCAAGGGTAGTGGCACAGATACGCAGTATTTT
.	TRBV3-1/TRBV3-2	TRBJ2-1	.	CASSLLGDNEQFF	TGTGCCAGCAGTCTCCTTGGAGACAATGAGCAGTTCTTC
TRBD2	TRBV6-5	TRBJ2-1	few	CASSYSASGSGGEQFF	TGTGCCAGCAGTTACTCGGCTAGCGGGAGCGGGGGTGAGCAGTTCTTC
.	TRBV6-1	TRBJ2-7	.	CASSEMVGRSYEQYF	TGTGCCAGCAGTGAAATGGTTGGTAGATCCTACGAGCAGTACTTC
.	TRBV15	TRBJ2-3	.	CATSRDRVDTQYF	TGTGCCACCAGCAGAGACAGGGTCGATACGCAGTATTTT
.	TRBV24-1	TRBJ2-1	.	CATSDFLASNEQFF	TGTGCCACCAGTGATTTTCTAGCGTCTAATGAGCAGTTCTTC
TRBD1	TRBV28	TRBJ2-7	.	CASSSGQGPLGQYF	TGTGCCAGCAGTTCGGGACAGGGGCCTTTAGGGCAGTACTTC
.	TRBV19	TRBJ1-1	.	CASSIDTGPTEAFF	TGTGCCAGTAGTATAGATACAGGGCCCACTGAAGCTTTCTTT
.	TRBV20-1	TRBJ1-2	once	CSASDLGASIPYGYTF	TGCAGTGCTAGTGATCTGGGGGCCAGCATACCCTATGGCTACACCTTC
.	TRBV30	TRBJ2-3	.	CAWSVGAKRRYF	TGTGCCTGGAGTGTGGGGGCCAAGCGTCGGTATTTT
TRBD1	TRBV27	TRBJ2-7	.	CASSLSLSGGAGYEQYF	TGTGCCAGCAGTTTATCGCTTTCAGGGGGCGCAGGGTACGAGCAGTACTTC
TRBD2	TRBV5-1	TRBJ2-7	.	CASSLELAGGTYEQYF	TGCGCCAGCAGCTTGGAACTAGCGGGAGGAACCTACGAGCAGTACTTC
.	TRBV10-3	TRBJ2-2	few	CAISERGAANTGELFF	TGTGCCATCAGTGAGAGAGGAGCGGCGAACACCGGGGAGCTGTTTTTT
.	TRBV7-7	TRBJ2-2	.	CASSGSLTGELFF	TGTGCTAGCTCGGGGTCACTCACCGGGGAGCTGTTTTTT
.	TRBV10-3	TRBJ2-3	.	CAISDGATSTDTQYF	TGTGCCATCAGTGACGGCGCGACTAGCACAGATACGCAGTATTTT
TRBD1	TRBV25-1	TRBJ2-5	.	CASSDRGTGDETQYF	TGTGCCAGCAGTGATCGTGGGACAGGGGACGAGACCCAGTACTTC
TRBD1	TRBV18	TRBJ1-2	.	CASSLYSTLTGVDYGYTF	TGTGCCAGCTCACTCTATTCCACCCTCACAGGGGTAGACTATGGCTACACCTTC